A single sample gave rise to the 20 T cell receptor beta chains below, sequenced in a study of shared clonotypes between healthy human individuals. CD45RO-negative cells were positively selected for CCR7, leaving out terminally differentiated effector memory CD45RA+ cells. The table came from immunoSEQ multiplex PCR; TCRdb's copy has only in-frame clones and leaves some out. Here the sample spans hundreds of thousands of clones, roughly 96% being singletons. Sequenced: naive CD8+ T cells sorted from blood. The receptor set was obtained from a man aged 30 to 45 in good health.

The gene calls are TRBV5-5 and TRBJ2-7; 13 positions match TRBD2. The V segment lost 1 base and the J segment 3 bases; nucleotides outside the gene matches: 4. The CDR3 consists of 16 residues. Germline CDR1 is SGHKS and CDR2 is YYEKEE (reference sequence). CDR3 residues: CASSLSGLAGSYEQYF. Written as DNA, the CDR3 is TGTGCCAGCAGCTTGTCGGGACTAGCGGGAAGCTACGAGCAGTACTTC. Full variable domain (missing parts from reference TRBV5-5 and TRBJ2-7): DAGVTQSPTHLIKTRGQQVTLRCSPISGHKSVSWYQQVLGQGPQFIFQYYEKEERGRGNFPDRFSARQFPNYSSELNVNALLLGDSALYLCASSLSGLAGSYEQYFGPGTRLTVT.

The rearrangement joins TRBV15 to TRBJ1-3; D is unclear. Deletions cut 6 bases from V and 0 bases from J, with 9 bases between. The CDR3 spans 14 residues. The V gene's germline CDR1 is LNHNV and CDR2 YYDKDF (reference sequence). This CDR3 reads CATRGVSSGNTIYF. The CDR3 coding sequence is TGTGCCACCAGGGGTGTAAGCTCTGGAAACACCATATATTTT.

The chain links TRBV29-1 to TRBJ2-1; 10 positions agree with TRBD2. With V trimmed by 2 bases and J by 4 bases, 5 bases remained unmatched. The CDR3 covers 15 residues. The germline V gene has CDR1 SQVTM and CDR2 ANQGSEA. CDR3 in amino acids: CSVEPLAGAYNEQFF. The CDR3 nucleotides read TGCAGCGTTGAACCCCTAGCGGGAGCTTACAATGAGCAGTTCTTC.

The chain employs TRBV29-1 and TRBJ1-2; 8 bases map to TRBD1. With V trimmed by 8 bases and J by 3 bases, 11 bases remained unmatched. Looked up from germline, CDR1 is SQVTM and CDR2 is ANQGSEA. The CDR3 sequence is 14 residues long. The CDR3 bases are TGCAGCACTGAATCCAGGGGGCCCTACTATGGCTACACCTTC. The encoded protein is CSTESRGPYYGYTF.

The CDR3 bases are TGTGCCACCAGCAGGGCGGAGGGAGGGAGTGAGCAGTACTTC. Translation gives CATSRAEGGSEQYF. This sequence joins TRBV15 and TRBJ2-7; 7 bases match TRBD2. V was pared by 3 bases and J by 7 bases, with 9 bases of the junction left unmatched. The CDR3 has 14 amino acids. Germline V gene sequence: CDR1 LNHNV, CDR2 YYDKDF (reference sequence).

The chain is built from TRBV11-2 and TRBJ2-7, with TRBD1 matching 8 bases. Germline loops: CDR1 SGHAT, CDR2 FQNNGV. With 4 bases clipped from V and 4 bases from J, the junction kept 6 bases outside the gene matches. The CDR3 runs 14 residues. In nucleotides, the CDR3 is TGTGCCAGCAGCTATCAGGGGGCACAATACGAGCAGTACTTC. This sequence encodes CASSYQGAQYEQYF. The full variable domain, rest sourced from reference TRBV11-2 and TRBJ2-7, is EAGVAQSPRYKIIEKRQSVAFWCNPISGHATLYWYQQILGQGPKLLIQFQNNGVVDDSQLPKDRFSAERLKGVDSTLKIQPAKLEDSAVYLCASSYQGAQYEQYFGPGTRLTVT.

The V call is TRBV5-6, the J call TRBJ2-1; 10 nucleotides agree with TRBD2. The CDR3 contains 15 residues. V lost 0 bases to trimming and J lost 9 bases; unmatched junction nucleotides: 6. Germline V gene sequence: CDR1 SGHDT, CDR2 YYEEEE. The CDR3 spells CASSLVASGSGEQFF. For the CDR3, the DNA is TGTGCCAGCAGCTTGGTGGCTAGCGGGAGCGGTGAGCAGTTCTTC. The variable domain in full, completed from reference TRBV5-6 and TRBJ2-1, reads DAGVTQSPTHLIKTRGQQVTLRCSPKSGHDTVSWYQQALGQGPQFIFQYYEEEERQRGNFPDRFSGHQFPNYSSELNVNALLLGDSALYLCASSLVASGSGEQFFGPGTRLTVL.

A single count supports this clone. This chain links TRBV7-9 with TRBJ1-1, with TRBD1 as a possible D gene (6 bases). V was pared by 4 bases and J by 1 base, with 10 bases between. Germline V gives CDR1 SEHNR, CDR2 FQNEAQ (reference sequence). The CDR3 is 14 amino acids. CDR3 region: CASSSPDRNTEAFF. In nucleotides, the CDR3 is TGTGCCAGCAGCTCCCCGGACAGGAACACTGAAGCTTTCTTT.

V usage is TRBV27 and J usage is TRBJ1-1; D may be TRBD1 (6 bases). The CDR3 has 13 residues. Germline loops: CDR1 MNHEY, CDR2 SMNVEV (reference sequence). The V and J ends lost 5 bases and 6 bases respectively, with 13 bases between them. This chain's CDR3 is CASSINRVAEAFF. The CDR3 region has the DNA TGTGCCAGCAGTATTAACAGGGTAGCTGAAGCTTTCTTT.

The genes are TRBV27 and TRBJ2-3; D is unclear. The CDR3 loop spans 14 amino acids. CDR1 MNHEY and CDR2 SMNVEV come from the germline V gene (reference sequence). V gave up 5 bases and J gave up 1 base, with 10 bases separating them. The CDR3 loop is CASSQVPGTDTQYF. The CDR3 DNA follows: TGTGCCAGCAGTCAGGTACCGGGCACAGATACGCAGTATTTT.

The chain has TRBV6-1 and TRBJ2-3; no definite D call. The ends were cut back, 5 bases at V and 3 bases at J, with 15 bases in the middle. CDR1 and CDR2 from the germline V gene are MNHNS and SASEGT. The CDR3 runs 15 residues. The CDR3 spells CASSPPELATDTQYF. In DNA form, the CDR3 reads TGTGCCAGCAGTCCCCCCGAATTAGCTACAGATACGCAGTATTTT.

V is TRBV27 and J is TRBJ2-1, with TRBD2 matching over 9 bases. The CDR3 covers 16 residues. Per the germline V gene, CDR1 is MNHEY and CDR2 is SMNVEV (reference sequence). V gave up 5 bases and J gave up 4 bases; unmatched junction bases: 9. This chain's CDR3 is CASSPQAAGGYNEQFF. Written as DNA, the CDR3 is TGTGCCAGCAGTCCCCAGGCGGCGGGAGGGTACAATGAGCAGTTCTTC.

The gene calls are TRBV5-1 and TRBJ2-7; D is perhaps TRBD2 (6 bases). The germline V gene has CDR1 SGHRS and CDR2 YFSETQ. Trimming removed 0 bases at V and 1 base at J, with 8 bases between. The CDR3 covers 14 residues. The CDR3 bases are TGCGCCAGCAGCTTGGAGGCGGGGTCCTACGAGCAGTACTTC. Amino acid sequence: CASSLEAGSYEQYF. Supplemented by reference TRBV5-1 and TRBJ2-7, the full variable domain reads KAGVTQTPRYLIKTRGQQVTLSCSPISGHRSVSWYQQTPGQGLQFLFEYFSETQRNKGNFPGRFSGRQFSNSRSEMNVSTLELGDSALYLCASSLEAGSYEQYFGPGTRLTVT.

CDR3 region: CASSLNRLAVQETQYF. In nucleotides, the CDR3 is TGTGCCAGCAGCTTAAATCGACTAGCGGTCCAAGAGACCCAGTACTTC. The chain uses TRBV7-2 and TRBJ2-5; 9 bases agree with TRBD2. V trimming: 2 bases; J trimming: 1 base; junction bases outside the gene matches: 5. The CDR3 has 16 residues. Germline CDR1 SGHTA, CDR2 FQGNSA.

The J gene is TRBJ2-3, the V gene TRBV7-3; TRBD2 matches at 7 bases. The V gene's germline CDR1 is SGHTA and CDR2 FQGTGA. The CDR3 sequence is 15 residues long. The V gene end was trimmed by 5 bases and the J gene end by 0 bases; junction bases not matched to a gene: 5. The CDR3 region has the DNA TGTGCCAGCAGCCTGGGACTACCTAGCACAGATACGCAGTATTTT. Its translation is CASSLGLPSTDTQYF.

The rearrangement links TRBV11-2 to TRBJ2-7, with unresolved D. The ends were cut back, 3 bases at V and 0 bases at J, with 18 bases in the middle. The CDR3 totals 17 residues. CDR1 is SGHAT and CDR2 is FQNNGV in the germline V gene. CDR3 region: CASSLVWAREPSYEQYF. The CDR3 region has the DNA TGTGCCAGCAGCTTGGTATGGGCTAGAGAACCCTCCTACGAGCAGTACTTC.

Of note for this clone: Other nucleotide sequences in the sample specify the same CDR3. This rearrangement joins TRBV27 to TRBJ2-2; TRBD2 is a possible D gene (6 bases). This CDR3 spans 14 amino acids. V lost 3 bases and J lost 5, with 10 bases in between. Germline values: CDR1 MNHEY, CDR2 SMNVEV (reference sequence). The DNA of the CDR3 is TGTGCCAGCAGTTTGGGGGGAGTTACCGGGGAGCTGTTTTTT. Encoded protein: CASSLGGVTGELFF.

The chain is built from TRBV6-9 and TRBJ1-5; TRBD1 aligns across 7 bases. The V and J ends lost 6 bases and 8 bases, in that order; junction bases with no gene match: 7. CDR3 length equals 13 residues. Germline lookup yields CDR1 MNHGY and CDR2 SVAAGI. As DNA, the CDR3 is TGTGCCAGCAGAAACAGGGGAGGGGAGCCCCAGCATTTT. As protein: CASRNRGGEPQHF.

This chain joins TRBV7-9 and TRBJ2-7, with D perhaps TRBD1 (6 bases). The V end lost 4 bases, the J end lost 7 bases, and 14 bases lay between the germline ends. This CDR3 region has 13 residues. Germline assignment: CDR1 SEHNR and CDR2 FQNEAQ (reference sequence). CDR3 DNA sequence: TGTGCCAGCAGCTGGGACACCCCTTGGGAGCAGTACTTC. Amino acid sequence: CASSWDTPWEQYF.

This chain uses TRBV11-2 with TRBJ1-2; D remains unclear. The CDR3 totals 13 residues. The germline V gene has CDR1 SGHAT and CDR2 FQNNGV. Trimming took off 5 bases at V and 0 bases at J, with 7 bases between the two ends. The CDR3 DNA reads TGTGCCAGCAGCGACGGACCTAACTATGGCTACACCTTC. Its protein product is CASSDGPNYGYTF.